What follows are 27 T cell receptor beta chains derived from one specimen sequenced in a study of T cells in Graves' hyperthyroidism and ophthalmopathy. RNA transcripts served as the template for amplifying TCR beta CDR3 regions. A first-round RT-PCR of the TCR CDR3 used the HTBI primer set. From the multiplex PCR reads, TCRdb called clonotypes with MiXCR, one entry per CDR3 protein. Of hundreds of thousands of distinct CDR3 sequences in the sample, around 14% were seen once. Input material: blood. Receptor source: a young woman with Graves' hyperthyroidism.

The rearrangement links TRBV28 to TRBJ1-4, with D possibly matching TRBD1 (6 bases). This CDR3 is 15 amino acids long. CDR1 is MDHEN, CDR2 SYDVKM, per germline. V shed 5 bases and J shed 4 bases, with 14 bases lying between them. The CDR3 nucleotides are TGTGCCAGCAGTCCATTGGGACACCTTAATGAAAAACTGTTTTTT. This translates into CASSPLGHLNEKLFF.

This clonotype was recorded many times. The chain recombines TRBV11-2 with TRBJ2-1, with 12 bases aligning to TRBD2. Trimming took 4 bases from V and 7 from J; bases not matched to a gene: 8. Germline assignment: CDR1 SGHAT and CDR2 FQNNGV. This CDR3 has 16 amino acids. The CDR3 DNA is TGTGCCAGCAGCTCTTCCCTAGCGGGGGGGGGGAATGAGCAGTTCTTC. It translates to CASSSSLAGGGNEQFF. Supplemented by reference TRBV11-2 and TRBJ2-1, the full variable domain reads EAGVAQSPRYKIIEKRQSVAFWCNPISGHATLYWYQQILGQGPKLLIQFQNNGVVDDSQLPKDRFSAERLKGVDSTLKIQPAKLEDSAVYLCASSSSLAGGGNEQFFGPGTRLTVL.

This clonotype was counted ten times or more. The CDR3 DNA follows: TGTGCCATCAGTGATGACAGCTCGAACACTGAAGCTTTCTTT. Translating gives CAISDDSSNTEAFF. This chain uses TRBV10-3 with TRBJ1-1, with a weak D call TRBD1 (5 bases). Trimming pared 3 bases from V and 1 base from J, leaving 9 bases between. CDR1 is ENHRY, CDR2 SYGVKD, per germline. The CDR3 is made up of 14 amino acids.

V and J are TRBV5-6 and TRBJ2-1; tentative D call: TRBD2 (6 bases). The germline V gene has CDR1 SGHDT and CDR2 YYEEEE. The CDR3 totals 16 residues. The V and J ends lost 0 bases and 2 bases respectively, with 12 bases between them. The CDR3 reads CASSLEGGDTYNEQFF. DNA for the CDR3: TGTGCCAGCAGCTTGGAAGGAGGGGATACCTACAATGAGCAGTTCTTC.

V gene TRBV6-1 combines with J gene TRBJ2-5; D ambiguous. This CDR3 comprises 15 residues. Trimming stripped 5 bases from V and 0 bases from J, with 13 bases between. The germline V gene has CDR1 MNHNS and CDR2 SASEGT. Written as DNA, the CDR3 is TGTGCCAGCAGTTTGTCATTTCGGGACCAAGAGACCCAGTACTTC. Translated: CASSLSFRDQETQYF.

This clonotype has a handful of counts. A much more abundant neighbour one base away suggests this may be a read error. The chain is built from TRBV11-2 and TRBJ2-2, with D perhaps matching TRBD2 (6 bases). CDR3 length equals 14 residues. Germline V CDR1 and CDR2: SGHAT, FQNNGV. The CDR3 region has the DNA TGTGCCAGCAGCTTGGGGGGTCCCACCGGGGAGCTGCTTTTT. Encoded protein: CASSLGGPTGELLF.

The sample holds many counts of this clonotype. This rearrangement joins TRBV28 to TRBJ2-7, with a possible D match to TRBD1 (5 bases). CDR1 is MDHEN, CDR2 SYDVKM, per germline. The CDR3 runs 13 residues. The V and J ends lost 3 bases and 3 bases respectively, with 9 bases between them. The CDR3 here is CASSFRQGYEQYF. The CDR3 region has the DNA TGTGCCAGCAGTTTCAGGCAGGGCTACGAGCAGTACTTC. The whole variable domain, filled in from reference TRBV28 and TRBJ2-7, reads DVKVTQSSRYLVKRTGEKVFLECVQDMDHENMFWYRQDPGLGLRLIYFSYDVKMKEKGDIPEGYSVSREKKERFSLILESASTNQTSMYLCASSFRQGYEQYFGPGTRLTVT.

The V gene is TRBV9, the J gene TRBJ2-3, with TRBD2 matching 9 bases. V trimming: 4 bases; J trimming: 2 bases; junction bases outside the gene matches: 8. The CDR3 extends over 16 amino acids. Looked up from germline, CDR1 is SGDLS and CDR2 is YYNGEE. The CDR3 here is CASSLTSGPSTDTQYF. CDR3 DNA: TGTGCCAGCAGCTTGACTAGCGGACCCTCCACAGATACGCAGTATTTT.

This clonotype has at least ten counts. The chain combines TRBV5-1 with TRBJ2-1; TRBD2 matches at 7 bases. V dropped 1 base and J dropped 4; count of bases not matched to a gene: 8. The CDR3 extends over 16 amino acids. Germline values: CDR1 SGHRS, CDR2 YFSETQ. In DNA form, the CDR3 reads TGCGCCAGCAGCTTGTCCGGGACTAAACTATACAATGAGCAGTTCTTC. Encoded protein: CASSLSGTKLYNEQFF.

The CDR3 here is CSAIRDRGNNEQFF. In nucleotides, the CDR3 is TGCAGTGCTATCCGGGACAGGGGAAACAATGAGCAGTTCTTC. The chain has TRBV20-1 and TRBJ2-1; 10 bases are a match to TRBD1. The CDR3 extends over 14 amino acids. CDR1 and CDR2 from the germline V gene are DFQATT and SNEGSKA (reference sequence). After removal of 4 bases from V and 5 bases from J, the junction contained 5 bases not matched to a gene.

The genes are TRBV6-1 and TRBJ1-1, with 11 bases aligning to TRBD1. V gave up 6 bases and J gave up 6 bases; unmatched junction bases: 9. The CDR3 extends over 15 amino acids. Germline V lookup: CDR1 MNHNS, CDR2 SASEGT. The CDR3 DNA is TGTGCCAGCAGGGGGGGGACAGGGGGAGGGGCTGAAGCTTTCTTT. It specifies CASRGGTGGGAEAFF.

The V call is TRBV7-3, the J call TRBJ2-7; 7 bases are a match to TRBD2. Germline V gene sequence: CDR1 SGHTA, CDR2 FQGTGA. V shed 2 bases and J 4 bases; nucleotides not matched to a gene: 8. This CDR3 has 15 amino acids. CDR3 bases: TGTGCCAGCAGCTTAGGGGGAGGGCCGGTTTACGAGCAGTACTTC. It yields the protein CASSLGGGPVYEQYF.

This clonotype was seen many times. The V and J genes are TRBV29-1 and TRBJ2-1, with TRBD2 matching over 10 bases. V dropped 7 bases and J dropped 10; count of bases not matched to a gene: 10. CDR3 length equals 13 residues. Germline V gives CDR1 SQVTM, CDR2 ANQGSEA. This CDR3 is CSGSGGAVLEQFF. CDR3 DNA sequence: TGCAGCGGGAGCGGGGGGGCCGTCTTAGAGCAGTTCTTC.

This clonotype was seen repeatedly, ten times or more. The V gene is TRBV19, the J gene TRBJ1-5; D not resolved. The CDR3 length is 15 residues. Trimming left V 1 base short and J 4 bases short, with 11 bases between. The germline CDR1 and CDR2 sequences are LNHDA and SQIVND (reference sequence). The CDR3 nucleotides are TGTGCCAGTAGTATAGTGGCTACGGGGAATCAGCCCCAGCATTTT. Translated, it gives CASSIVATGNQPQHF.

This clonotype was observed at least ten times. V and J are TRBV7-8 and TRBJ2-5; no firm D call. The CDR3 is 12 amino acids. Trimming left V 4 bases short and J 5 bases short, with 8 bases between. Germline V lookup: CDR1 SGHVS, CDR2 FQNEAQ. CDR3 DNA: TGTGCCAGCAGCTCAGTGGGGGAGACCCAGTACTTC. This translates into CASSSVGETQYF.

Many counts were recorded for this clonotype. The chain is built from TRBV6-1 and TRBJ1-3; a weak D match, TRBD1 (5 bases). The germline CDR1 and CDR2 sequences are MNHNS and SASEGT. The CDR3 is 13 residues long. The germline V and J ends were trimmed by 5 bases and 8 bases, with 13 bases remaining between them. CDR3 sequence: CASSLGLDHTIYF. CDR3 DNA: TGTGCCAGCAGTTTGGGGCTGGACCACACCATATATTTT.

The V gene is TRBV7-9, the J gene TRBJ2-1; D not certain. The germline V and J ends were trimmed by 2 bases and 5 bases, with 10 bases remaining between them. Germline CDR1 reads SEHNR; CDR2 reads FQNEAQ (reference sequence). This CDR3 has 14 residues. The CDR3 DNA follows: TGTGCCAGCAGCTTACCCCCCGTGGACAATGAGCAGTTCTTC. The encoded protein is CASSLPPVDNEQFF.

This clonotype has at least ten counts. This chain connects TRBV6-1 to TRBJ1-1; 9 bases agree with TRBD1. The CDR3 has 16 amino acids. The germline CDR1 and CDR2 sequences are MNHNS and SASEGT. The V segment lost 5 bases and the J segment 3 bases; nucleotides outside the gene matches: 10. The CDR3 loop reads CASSMDRGRSYTEAFF. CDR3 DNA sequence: TGTGCCAGCAGTATGGACAGGGGCCGATCTTACACTGAAGCTTTCTTT.

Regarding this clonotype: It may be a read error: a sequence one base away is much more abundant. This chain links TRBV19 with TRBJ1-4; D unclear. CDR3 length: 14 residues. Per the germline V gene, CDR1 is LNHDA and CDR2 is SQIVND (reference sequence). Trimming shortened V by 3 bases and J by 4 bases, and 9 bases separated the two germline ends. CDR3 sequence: CASSMHAINEKLFF. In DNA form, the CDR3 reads TGTGCCAGTAGTATGCACGCCATTAATGAAAAACTGTTTTTT.

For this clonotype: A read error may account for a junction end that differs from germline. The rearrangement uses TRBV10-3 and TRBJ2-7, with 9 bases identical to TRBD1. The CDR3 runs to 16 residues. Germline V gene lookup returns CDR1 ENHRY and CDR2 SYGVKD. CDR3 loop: CAISESVRDRAHERYF. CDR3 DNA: TGTGCCATCAGTGAGTCTGTCAGGGACAGGGCCCACGAGCGGTACTTC.

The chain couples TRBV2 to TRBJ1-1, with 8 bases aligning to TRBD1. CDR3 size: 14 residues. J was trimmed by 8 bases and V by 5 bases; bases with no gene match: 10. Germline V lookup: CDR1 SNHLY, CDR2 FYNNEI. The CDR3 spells CASSLRGPSGEAFF. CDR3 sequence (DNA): TGTGCCAGCAGTCTCAGGGGGCCGTCTGGGGAAGCTTTCTTT.

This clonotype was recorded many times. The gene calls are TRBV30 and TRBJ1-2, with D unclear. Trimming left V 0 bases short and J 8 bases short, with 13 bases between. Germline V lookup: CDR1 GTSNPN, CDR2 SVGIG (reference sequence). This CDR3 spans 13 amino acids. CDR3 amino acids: CAWSVGEGGGYTF. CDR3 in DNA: TGTGCCTGGAGTGTTGGAGAGGGAGGAGGCTACACCTTC.

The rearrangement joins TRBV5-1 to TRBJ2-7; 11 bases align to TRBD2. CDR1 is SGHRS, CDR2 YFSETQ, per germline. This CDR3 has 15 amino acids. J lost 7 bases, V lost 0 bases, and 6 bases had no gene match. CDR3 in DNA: TGCGCCAGCAGCTTGGCACTAGCGGGGGACGGGGAGCAGTACTTC. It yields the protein CASSLALAGDGEQYF.

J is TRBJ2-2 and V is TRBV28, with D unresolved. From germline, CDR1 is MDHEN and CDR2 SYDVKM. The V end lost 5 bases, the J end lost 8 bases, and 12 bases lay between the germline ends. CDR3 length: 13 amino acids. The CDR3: CASSGRILGELFF. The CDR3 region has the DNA TGTGCCAGCAGTGGGCGTATACTAGGGGAGCTGTTTTTT.

CDR3 sequence reads: CASSLRAGLGQPQHF. CDR3 coding DNA: TGTGCCAGCAGTTTGAGGGCAGGTCTTGGTCAGCCCCAGCATTTT. The rearrangement links TRBV27 to TRBJ1-5, with D uncertain. The CDR3 runs 15 residues. The germline V gene has CDR1 MNHEY and CDR2 SMNVEV (reference sequence). The V end lost 3 bases, the J end lost 6 bases, and 15 bases lay between the germline ends.

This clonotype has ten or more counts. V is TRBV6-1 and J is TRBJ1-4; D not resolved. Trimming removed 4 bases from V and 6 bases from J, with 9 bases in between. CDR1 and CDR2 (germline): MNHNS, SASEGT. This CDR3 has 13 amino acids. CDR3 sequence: CASSVTVDEKLFF. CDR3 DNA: TGTGCCAGCAGTGTAACAGTGGATGAAAAACTGTTTTTT.

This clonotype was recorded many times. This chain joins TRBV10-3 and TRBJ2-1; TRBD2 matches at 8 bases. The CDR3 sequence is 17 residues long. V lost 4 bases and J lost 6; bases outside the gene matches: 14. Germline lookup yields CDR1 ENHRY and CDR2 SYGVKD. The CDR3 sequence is CAISVELGYGTSNEQFF. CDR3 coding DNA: TGTGCCATCAGTGTTGAACTGGGTTATGGGACTAGCAATGAGCAGTTCTTC.